This note documents a single TCR beta chain sequence. The sample belongs to a study of T cell changes during pregnancy in multiple sclerosis. The method was immunoSEQ multiplex PCR; TCRdb's version includes in-frame clones alone and lacks a portion of them. The repertoire holds tens of thousands of clones, with 91% as singletons. The sequenced sample was CD4+ T cells from peripheral blood mononuclear cells, obtained in the second trimester of pregnancy. The receptor was derived from a female donor in good health, enrolled as a control in a pregnancy study.

The CDR3 spells CARLRGLISTDTQYF. The CDR3, as DNA: TGTGCCAGGTTGAGGGGGTTAATTAGCACAGATACGCAGTATTTT. The gene calls are TRBV6-1 and TRBJ2-3; weak D call: TRBD1 (6 bases). V was cut by 9 bases and J by 0 bases, with 16 bases left in between. CDR3 size: 15 residues. Germline V gene data show CDR1 as MNHNS and CDR2 as SASEGT.